This entry lists 17 T cell receptor beta chains sequenced from one sample in a study of identical twins. TCRdb re-called the 5' RACE reads with MiXCR, one entry per CDR3 protein. The repertoire includes roughly 260,000 distinct CDR3 sequences, around 7.6% of them detected once, and around 5% sits in the top ten. The same sample was also studied in work on yellow fever vaccine responses in identical twins.

The sample comprised CD8+ T cells sorted from blood. These receptors all stem from a young woman in good health.

In this sample, this clonotype turned up many times. The chain recombines TRBV13 with TRBJ1-5; 9 bases fit TRBD1. There are 14 residues in the CDR3. Trimming removed 5 bases from V and 1 base from J; junction bases left unmatched: 0. Per the germline V gene, CDR1 is PRHDT and CDR2 is FYEKMQ (reference sequence). CDR3 in amino acids: CASSGQGSNQPQHF. For the CDR3, the DNA is TGTGCCAGCAGCGGACAGGGGAGCAATCAGCCCCAGCATTTT. Together with reference TRBV13 and TRBJ1-5, the CDR3 gives the full variable domain: AAGVIQSPRHLIKEKRETATLKCYPIPRHDTVYWYQQGPGQDPQFLISFYEKMQSDKGSIPDRFSAQQFSDYHSELNMSSLELGDSALYFCASSGQGSNQPQHFGDGTRLSIL.

The rearrangement uses TRBV2 and TRBJ2-7, with 7 bases that match TRBD1. The CDR3 is 14 amino acids. The V gene's germline CDR1 is SNHLY and CDR2 FYNNEI. V shed 3 bases and J 0 bases; nucleotides not matched to a gene: 2. In nucleotides, the CDR3 is TGTGCCAGCAGTGAGGGGACAGCCTCCTACGAGCAGTACTTC. Residues: CASSEGTASYEQYF.

This clonotype was seen a handful of times. The chain recombines TRBV4-1 with TRBJ1-2, with D unclear. This CDR3 contains 16 residues. Trimming took 0 bases from V and 2 from J, leaving 13 bases between them. Germline CDR1 MGHRA, CDR2 YSYEKL. CDR3 region: CASSQELMTANYGYTF. The CDR3 bases are TGCGCCAGCAGCCAAGAACTCATGACGGCGAACTATGGCTACACCTTC.

This clonotype occurred many times. The chain's CDR3 is CASSYSLGGNQPQHF. The DNA of the CDR3 is TGTGCCAGCAGTTACTCCCTAGGTGGCAATCAGCCCCAGCATTTT. V and J are TRBV6-2 or TRBV6-3 and TRBJ1-5; unclear D gene. Trimming removed 0 bases from V and 2 bases from J, with 8 bases in between. CDR1 MNHEY and CDR2 SVGEGT come from the germline V gene. This CDR3 has 15 residues.

As to this clonotype: A much larger clone sits a single nucleotide away, making a read error possible. This chain links TRBV5-6 with TRBJ2-1; D not certain. Near its end, the DNA agrees better with TRBJ2-7, so the J call may be wrong. The CDR3 runs 12 residues. CDR1 and CDR2 (germline): SGHDT, YYEEEE. CDR3 nucleotides: TGTGCCAGCAGCCTTAGCCTAAATGAGCAGTACTTC. Amino acids: CASSLSLNEQYF.

A few counts support this clonotype. The CDR3 here is CASSSGTSGSVEQFF. The CDR3 nucleotides read TGCGCCAGCAGCTCGGGGACTAGCGGGAGTGTTGAGCAGTTCTTC. The rearrangement links TRBV5-1 to TRBJ2-1, with 14 bases fitting TRBD2. The J segment lost 9 bases and the V segment lost 3 bases, leaving 5 bases of the junction unmatched. The CDR3 consists of 15 residues. The germline V gene has CDR1 SGHRS and CDR2 YFSETQ.

V is TRBV24-1 and J is TRBJ1-4; D not resolved. From germline, CDR1 is KGHDR and CDR2 SFDVKD. The CDR3 extends over 12 amino acids. V was shortened by 9 bases and J by 8 bases, with 12 bases between the two germline ends. The CDR3 coding sequence is TGTGCCACCTCATCGGGAGGAGAAAAACTGTTTTTT. Its translation is CATSSGGEKLFF.

This chain uses TRBV20-1 with TRBJ2-1; D not resolved. CDR1 and CDR2 (germline): DFQATT, SNEGSKA (reference sequence). CDR3 length equals 13 residues. V shed 6 bases and J shed 10 bases, with 19 bases lying between them. Written as DNA, the CDR3 is TGCAGTGCCTGGTATCCCCCCTTAGGAGAGCAGTTCTTC. Translated, it gives CSAWYPPLGEQFF.

This clonotype turned up a few times. The rearrangement uses TRBV24-1 and TRBJ2-3; D is unclear. Germline V gene sequence: CDR1 KGHDR, CDR2 SFDVKD. The CDR3 loop spans 12 amino acids. Deletions cut 6 bases from V and 7 bases from J, with 10 bases between. The CDR3, as DNA: TGTGCCACCAGTAGGACGGAATATACGCAGTATTTT. Its protein product is CATSRTEYTQYF.

This chain links TRBV6-6 with TRBJ2-7; D might be TRBD2 (5 bases). This CDR3 region has 13 residues. V lost 8 bases, J lost 7 bases, and 18 bases lay in between. CDR1 MNHNY and CDR2 SVGAGI come from the germline V gene (reference sequence). CDR3 in DNA: TGTGCCAGCGCCGAGGGATTAGCGAGGGAGCAGTACGTC. It specifies CASAEGLAREQYV.

This clonotype was recorded at least ten times. This chain links TRBV27 with TRBJ2-7, with unresolved D. Trimming pared 3 bases from V and 5 bases from J, leaving 5 bases between. The germline V gene encodes CDR1 MNHEY and CDR2 SMNVEV (reference sequence). This CDR3 comprises 11 residues. CDR3 DNA sequence: TGTGCCAGCAGTTTTGGGCACGAGCAGTACTTC. Translated: CASSFGHEQYF.

This clonotype has ten or more counts. The junction and the germline gene differ at one end; a read error may be behind it. The chain links TRBV6-5 to TRBJ2-1; D unresolved. Germline lookup yields CDR1 MNHEY and CDR2 SVGAGI. The CDR3 has 13 residues. The CDR3 sequence is CASGYGNYNEQFF. DNA of the CDR3: TGTGCCAGCGGTTACGGAAACTACAATGAGCAGTTCTTC.

This clonotype appeared many times. The rearrangement uses TRBV4-1 and TRBJ2-1; 8 bases fit TRBD2. Germline V gene sequence: CDR1 MGHRA, CDR2 YSYEKL. The CDR3 spans 15 residues. V gave up 1 base and J gave up 7 bases; unmatched junction bases: 6. The CDR3 coding sequence is TGCGCCAGCAGCCAAGCCAGCGGGGGAGTTAATGAGCAGTTCTTC. Protein sequence: CASSQASGGVNEQFF.

This clonotype was seen many times. This rearrangement joins TRBV20-1 to TRBJ1-2, with 7 bases matching TRBD1. The V gene end was trimmed by 1 base and the J gene end by 10 bases; junction bases not matched to a gene: 6. Germline values: CDR1 DFQATT, CDR2 SNEGSKA (reference sequence). This CDR3 is 12 amino acids long. Here the CDR3 DNA reads TGCAGTGCTAGAGTTGTGACAGGGCACTACACCTTC. Its protein is CSARVVTGHYTF.

At least ten counts were recorded for this clonotype. CDR3 DNA: TGTGCCAGCAGCCCAGAGAACACAGATACGCAGTATTTT. Translation gives CASSPENTDTQYF. J is TRBJ2-3 and V is TRBV7-9; D is unresolved. Trimming stripped 5 bases from V and 2 bases from J, with 8 bases between. The V gene's germline CDR1 is SEHNR and CDR2 FQNEAQ (reference sequence). The CDR3 extends over 13 amino acids.

The V gene is TRBV11-3, the J gene TRBJ2-5, with D possibly called TRBD1 or TRBD2 (5 bases each). V gave up 7 bases and J gave up 5 bases, with 20 bases separating them. Germline V gene data show CDR1 as SGHNT and CDR2 as YENEEA. This CDR3 comprises 15 residues. The CDR3 loop reads CASTQGQWGVETQYF. The CDR3 nucleotides are TGTGCCAGCACCCAGGGCCAGTGGGGAGTTGAGACCCAGTACTTC.

This chain joins TRBV9 and TRBJ2-1; D assignment may be TRBD1 or TRBD2 (5 bases each). The length of the CDR3 is 13 residues. Germline V gene sequence: CDR1 SGDLS, CDR2 YYNGEE. V was shortened by 2 bases and J by 6 bases, with 9 bases between the two germline ends. DNA for the CDR3: TGTGCCAGCAGCGTCGCTGGGGGCAATGAGCAGTTCTTC. Protein: CASSVAGGNEQFF.